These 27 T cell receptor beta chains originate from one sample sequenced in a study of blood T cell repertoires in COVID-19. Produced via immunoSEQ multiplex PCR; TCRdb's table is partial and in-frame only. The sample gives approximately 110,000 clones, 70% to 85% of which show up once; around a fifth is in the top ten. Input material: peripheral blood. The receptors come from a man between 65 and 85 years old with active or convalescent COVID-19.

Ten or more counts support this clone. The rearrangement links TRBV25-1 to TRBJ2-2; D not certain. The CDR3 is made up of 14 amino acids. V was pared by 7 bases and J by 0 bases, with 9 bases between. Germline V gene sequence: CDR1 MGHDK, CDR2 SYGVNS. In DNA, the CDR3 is TGTGCCAGCACCCAATCAGCGAACACCGGGGAGCTGTTTTTT. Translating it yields CASTQSANTGELFF.

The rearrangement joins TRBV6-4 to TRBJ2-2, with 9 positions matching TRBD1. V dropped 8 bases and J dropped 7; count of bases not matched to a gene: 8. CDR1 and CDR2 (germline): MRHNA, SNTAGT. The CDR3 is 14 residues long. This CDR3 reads CASLRDRVGGELFF. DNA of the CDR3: TGTGCCAGCCTCCGGGACAGGGTTGGCGGGGAGCTGTTTTTT.

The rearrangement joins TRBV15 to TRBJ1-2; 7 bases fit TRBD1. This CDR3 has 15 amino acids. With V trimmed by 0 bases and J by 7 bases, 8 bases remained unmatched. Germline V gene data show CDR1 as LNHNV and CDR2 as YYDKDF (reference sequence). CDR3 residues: CATSRDVTGAIGYTF. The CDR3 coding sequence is TGTGCCACCAGCAGAGATGTAACAGGGGCCATTGGCTACACCTTC.

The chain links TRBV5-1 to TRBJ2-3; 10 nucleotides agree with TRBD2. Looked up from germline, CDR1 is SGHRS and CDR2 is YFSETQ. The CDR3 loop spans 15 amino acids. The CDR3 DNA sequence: TGCGTCACTAAGGCTAGCGGGGGTAACACAGATACGCAGTATTTT. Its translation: CVTKASGGNTDTQYF.

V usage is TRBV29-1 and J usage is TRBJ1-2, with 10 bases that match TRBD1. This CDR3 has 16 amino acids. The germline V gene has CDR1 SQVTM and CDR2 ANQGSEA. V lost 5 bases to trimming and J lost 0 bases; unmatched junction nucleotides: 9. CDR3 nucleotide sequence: TGCAGCGTTACCGGGACAGGGGAGAGCACTAACTATGGCTACACCTTC. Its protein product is CSVTGTGESTNYGYTF.

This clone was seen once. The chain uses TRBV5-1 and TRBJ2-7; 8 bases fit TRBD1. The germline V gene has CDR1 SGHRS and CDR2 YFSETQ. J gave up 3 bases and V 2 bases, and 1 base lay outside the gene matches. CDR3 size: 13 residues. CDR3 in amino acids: CASSLGTGYEQYF. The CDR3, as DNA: TGCGCCAGCAGCTTAGGGACAGGCTACGAGCAGTACTTC. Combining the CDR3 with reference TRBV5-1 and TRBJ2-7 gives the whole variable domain KAGVTQTPRYLIKTRGQQVTLSCSPISGHRSVSWYQQTPGQGLQFLFEYFSETQRNKGNFPGRFSGRQFSNSRSEMNVSTLELGDSALYLCASSLGTGYEQYFGPGTRLTVT.

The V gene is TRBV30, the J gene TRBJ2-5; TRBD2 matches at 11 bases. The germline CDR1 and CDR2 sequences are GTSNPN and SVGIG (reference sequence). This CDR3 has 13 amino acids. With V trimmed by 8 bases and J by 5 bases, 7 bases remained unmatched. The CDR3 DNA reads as TGTGCCAGCGGGACTAGCGGTCTGGAGACCCAGTACTTC. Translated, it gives CASGTSGLETQYF.

Here the CDR3 DNA reads TGTGCCAGCAGCCCCTTAGCAACTAATGAAAAACTGTTTTTT. Its protein product is CASSPLATNEKLFF. The chain links TRBV7-9 to TRBJ1-4, with D unclear. The V gene's germline CDR1 is SEHNR and CDR2 FQNEAQ (reference sequence). The CDR3 covers 14 residues. V lost 5 bases to trimming and J lost 0 bases, with 7 bases between them.

CDR3 in DNA: TGTGCCAGCGGCCTAGCGGGAGGGAGCGAGACCCAGTACTTC. It codes for CASGLAGGSETQYF. This chain joins TRBV11-1 and TRBJ2-5, with 12 bases that match TRBD2. Per germline, CDR1 SGHAT and CDR2 FQDESV (reference sequence). V lost 8 bases and J lost 5; bases outside the gene matches: 6. This CDR3 region has 14 residues.

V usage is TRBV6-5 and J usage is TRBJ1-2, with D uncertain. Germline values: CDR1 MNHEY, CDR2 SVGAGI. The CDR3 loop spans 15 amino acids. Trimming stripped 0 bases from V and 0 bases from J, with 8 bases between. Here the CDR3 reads CASSYSRGTNYGYTF. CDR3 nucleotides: TGTGCCAGCAGTTACTCGAGAGGGACTAACTATGGCTACACCTTC.

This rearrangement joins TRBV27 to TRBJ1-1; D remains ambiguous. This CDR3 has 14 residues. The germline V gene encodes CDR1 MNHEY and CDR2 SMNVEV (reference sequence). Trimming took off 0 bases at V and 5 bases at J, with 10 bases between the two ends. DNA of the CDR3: TGTGCCAGCAGTTTATCGGCCCGGGGAACTGAAGCTTTCTTT. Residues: CASSLSARGTEAFF.

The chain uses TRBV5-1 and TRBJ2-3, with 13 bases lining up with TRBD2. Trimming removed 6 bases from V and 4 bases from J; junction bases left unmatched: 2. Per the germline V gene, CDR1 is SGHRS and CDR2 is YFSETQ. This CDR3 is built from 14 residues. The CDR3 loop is CASKLAGGPDTQYF. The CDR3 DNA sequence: TGCGCCAGCAAACTAGCGGGGGGGCCAGATACGCAGTATTTT.

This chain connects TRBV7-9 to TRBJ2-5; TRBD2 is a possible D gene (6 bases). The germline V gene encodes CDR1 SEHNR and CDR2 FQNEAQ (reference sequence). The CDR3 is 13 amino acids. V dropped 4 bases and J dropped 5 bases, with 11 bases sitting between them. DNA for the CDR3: TGTGCCAGCAGCTCCTCGGAGGGTGAGACCCAGTACTTC. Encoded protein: CASSSSEGETQYF. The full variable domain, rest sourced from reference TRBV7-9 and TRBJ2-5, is DTGVSQNPRHKITKRGQNVTFRCDPISEHNRLYWYRQTLGQGPEFLTYFQNEAQLEKSRLLSDRFSAERPKGSFSTLEIQRTEQGDSAMYLCASSSSEGETQYFGPGTRLLVL.

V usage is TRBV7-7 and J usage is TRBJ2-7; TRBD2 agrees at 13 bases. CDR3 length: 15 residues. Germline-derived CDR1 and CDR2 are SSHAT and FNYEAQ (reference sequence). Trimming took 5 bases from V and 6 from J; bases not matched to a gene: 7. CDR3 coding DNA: TGTGCCAGCAGCACAGGACTAGCGGGAGTTGCCGAGCAGTACTTC. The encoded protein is CASSTGLAGVAEQYF. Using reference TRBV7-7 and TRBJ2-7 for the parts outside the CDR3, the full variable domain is GAGVSQSPRYKVTKRGQDVTLRCDPISSHATLYWYQQALGQGPEFLTYFNYEAQPDKSGLPSDRFSAERPEGSISTLTIQRTEQRDSAMYRCASSTGLAGVAEQYFGPGTRLTVT.

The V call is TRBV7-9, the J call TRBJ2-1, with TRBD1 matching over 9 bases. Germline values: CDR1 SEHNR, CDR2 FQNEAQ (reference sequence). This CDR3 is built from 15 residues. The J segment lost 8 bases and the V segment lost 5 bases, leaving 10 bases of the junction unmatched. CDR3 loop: CASSRGDRAWDEQFF. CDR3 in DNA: TGTGCCAGCAGCCGCGGGGACAGGGCCTGGGATGAGCAGTTCTTC.

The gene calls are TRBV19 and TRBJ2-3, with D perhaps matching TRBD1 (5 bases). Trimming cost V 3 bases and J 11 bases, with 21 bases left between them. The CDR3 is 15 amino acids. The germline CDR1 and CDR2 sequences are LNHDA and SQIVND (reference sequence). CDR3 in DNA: TGTGCCAGTAGTATTCCAGGGCAAACCCTATGGGTGCAGTATTTT. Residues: CASSIPGQTLWVQYF.

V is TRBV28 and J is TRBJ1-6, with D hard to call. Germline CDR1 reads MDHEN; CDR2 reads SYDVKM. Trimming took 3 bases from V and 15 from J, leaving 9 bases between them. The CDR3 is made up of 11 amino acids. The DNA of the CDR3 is TGTGCCAGCAGTTTTTCTGGAGGCCTCCACTTT. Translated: CASSFSGGLHF.

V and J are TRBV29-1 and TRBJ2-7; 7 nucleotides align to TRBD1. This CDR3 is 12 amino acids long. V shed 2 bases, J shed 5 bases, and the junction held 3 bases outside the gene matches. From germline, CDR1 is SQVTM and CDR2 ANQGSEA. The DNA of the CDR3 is TGCAGCGTTGAAAACGACAGGGACGAGCAGTACTTC. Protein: CSVENDRDEQYF.

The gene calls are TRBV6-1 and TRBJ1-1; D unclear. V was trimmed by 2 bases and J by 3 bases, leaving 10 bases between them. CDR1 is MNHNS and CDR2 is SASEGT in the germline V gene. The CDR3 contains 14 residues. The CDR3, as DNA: TGTGCCAGCAGTGAACGAGGCTGGGACACTGAAGCTTTCTTT. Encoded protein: CASSERGWDTEAFF.

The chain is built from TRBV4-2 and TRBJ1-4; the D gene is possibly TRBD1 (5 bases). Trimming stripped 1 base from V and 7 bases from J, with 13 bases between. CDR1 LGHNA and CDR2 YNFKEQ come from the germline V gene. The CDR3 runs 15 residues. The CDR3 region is CASSQGRVEGEKLFF. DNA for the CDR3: TGTGCCAGCAGCCAAGGCAGGGTGGAGGGTGAAAAACTGTTTTTT.

DNA for the CDR3: TGTGCCAGCAGTTCCCCGACAGGGAGGAGGACTGAAGCTTTCTTT. Protein: CASSSPTGRRTEAFF. The V and J genes are TRBV28 and TRBJ1-1, with TRBD1 identical over 7 bases. The CDR3 is 15 amino acids. Germline-derived CDR1 and CDR2 are MDHEN and SYDVKM. Trimming cost V 4 bases and J 5 bases; bases outside gene matches: 10.

CDR3 sequence: CASSYKDSYGYTF. The CDR3 DNA reads TGTGCCAGCAGTTACAAGGACAGCTATGGCTACACCTTC. The chain is built from TRBV6-5 and TRBJ1-2, with a weak D call TRBD1 (6 bases). Trimming removed 2 bases at V and 4 bases at J, with 8 bases between. This CDR3 is 13 amino acids long. Germline V gene sequence: CDR1 MNHEY, CDR2 SVGAGI.

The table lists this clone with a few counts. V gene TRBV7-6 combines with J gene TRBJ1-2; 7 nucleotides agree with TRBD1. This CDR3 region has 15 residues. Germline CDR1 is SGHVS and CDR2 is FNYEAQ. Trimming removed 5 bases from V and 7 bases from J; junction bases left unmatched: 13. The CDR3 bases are TGTGCCAGCAGCGTCGAACCAGGGGGAAAAAGTGGCTACACCTTC. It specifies CASSVEPGGKSGYTF.

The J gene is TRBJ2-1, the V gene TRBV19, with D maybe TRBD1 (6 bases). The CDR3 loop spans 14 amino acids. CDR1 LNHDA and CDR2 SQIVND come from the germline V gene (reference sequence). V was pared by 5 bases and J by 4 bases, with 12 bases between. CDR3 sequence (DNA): TGTGCCAGTAGTCGACCCCAGGGGTACAATGAGCAGTTCTTC. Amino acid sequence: CASSRPQGYNEQFF.

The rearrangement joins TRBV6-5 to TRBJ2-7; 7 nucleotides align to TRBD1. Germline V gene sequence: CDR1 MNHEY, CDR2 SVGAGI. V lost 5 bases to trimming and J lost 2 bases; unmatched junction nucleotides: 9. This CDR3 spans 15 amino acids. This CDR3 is CASSKTGTATYEQYF. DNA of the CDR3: TGTGCCAGCAGTAAGACCGGGACAGCGACCTACGAGCAGTACTTC.

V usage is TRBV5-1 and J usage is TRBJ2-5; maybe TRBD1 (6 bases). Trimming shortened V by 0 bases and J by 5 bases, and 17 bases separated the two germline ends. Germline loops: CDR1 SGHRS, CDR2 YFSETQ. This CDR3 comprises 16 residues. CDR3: CASSLGTDPQGETQYF. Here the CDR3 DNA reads TGCGCCAGCAGCTTGGGGACGGACCCCCAGGGGGAGACCCAGTACTTC.

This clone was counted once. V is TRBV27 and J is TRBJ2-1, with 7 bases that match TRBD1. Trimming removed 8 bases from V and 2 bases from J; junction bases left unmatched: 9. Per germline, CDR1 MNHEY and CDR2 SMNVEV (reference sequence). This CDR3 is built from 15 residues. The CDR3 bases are TGTGCCAGCGCTTACAGGGGACCCACCTACAATGAGCAGTTCTTC. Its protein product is CASAYRGPTYNEQFF.